These 15 T cell receptor beta chains were all obtained from the same sample, sequenced in a study of OX40 agonist ivuxolimab in advanced cancers. TCRdb's table, derived via immunoSEQ multiplex PCR, lists solely in-frame clones and lacks some. In the table there are over 70,000 clones, roughly 90% of which are singletons. Source: CD4+ or CD8+ T cells sorted from blood, taken in a trial of the OX40 agonist ivuxolimab. The receptor set was obtained from an adult with an advanced solid tumor such as melanoma, head and neck, liver or kidney cancer.

This chain joins TRBV7-2 and TRBJ2-2, with 10 positions matching TRBD2. CDR3 size: 15 residues. CDR1 is SGHTA, CDR2 FQGNSA, per germline. V shed 6 bases and J 0 bases; nucleotides not matched to a gene: 1. The CDR3 DNA sequence: TGTGCCAGCAGACTAGCGGGGACGAACACCGGGGAGCTGTTTTTT. It encodes CASRLAGTNTGELFF.

The gene calls are TRBV6-5 and TRBJ1-2; 10 bases are a match to TRBD1. Looked up from germline, CDR1 is MNHEY and CDR2 is SVGAGI. V was pared by 6 bases and J by 2 bases, with 6 bases of the junction left unmatched. This CDR3 is built from 15 residues. The CDR3, as DNA: TGTGCCAGCAGCGGACCGGGACAGGGGAACTATGGCTACACCTTC. This encodes CASSGPGQGNYGYTF.

V usage is TRBV19 and J usage is TRBJ2-2; no definite D call. Trimming removed 7 bases from V and 5 bases from J, with 14 bases in between. From germline, CDR1 is LNHDA and CDR2 SQIVND (reference sequence). The CDR3 contains 14 residues. CDR3: CASIGPRRTGELFF. As DNA, the CDR3 is TGTGCCAGTATTGGACCTAGGAGAACCGGGGAGCTGTTTTTT.

This clone occurred once. The chain recombines TRBV15 with TRBJ1-2; 8 bases fit TRBD1. The germline V gene encodes CDR1 LNHNV and CDR2 YYDKDF (reference sequence). This CDR3 is built from 14 residues. The V and J ends lost 6 bases and 4 bases, in that order; junction bases with no gene match: 7. CDR3 bases: TGTGCCACCAGTCTGGACAGGGCGGCCTATGGCTACACCTTC. Translating gives CATSLDRAAYGYTF.

This clone was found once. The chain is built from TRBV7-9 and TRBJ2-7, with a possible D match to TRBD1 (5 bases). V shed 5 bases and J shed 5 bases, with 13 bases lying between them. This CDR3 has 13 amino acids. From germline, CDR1 is SEHNR and CDR2 FQNEAQ (reference sequence). CDR3 in amino acids: CASSALWGDEQYF. CDR3 DNA sequence: TGTGCCAGCAGCGCCCTATGGGGCGACGAGCAGTACTTC. Based on the CDR3 plus reference TRBV7-9 and TRBJ2-7, the full variable domain is DTGVSQNPRHKITKRGQNVTFRCDPISEHNRLYWYRQTLGQGPEFLTYFQNEAQLEKSRLLSDRFSAERPKGSFSTLEIQRTEQGDSAMYLCASSALWGDEQYFGPGTRLTVT.

The rearrangement links TRBV3-2 to TRBJ2-7; the D call TRBD2 from the table was never checked on the DNA. TRBV3-2 is termed a pseudogene. CDR3 length: 9 amino acids. CDR3 region: CAIRGEQYF. CDR3 nucleotide sequence: TGTGCCATCCGAGGCGAGCAGTACTTC.

The chain employs TRBV5-5 and TRBJ2-7; TRBD1 aligns across 8 bases. V lost 5 bases to trimming and J lost 2 bases; unmatched junction nucleotides: 6. In germline, CDR1 is SGHKS, CDR2 YYEKEE (reference sequence). The CDR3 totals 14 residues. The CDR3: CASRTDRGAYEQYF. The CDR3 DNA reads TGTGCCAGCAGGACCGACAGGGGCGCCTACGAGCAGTACTTC.

J is TRBJ2-1 and V is TRBV9; the match to TRBD1 covers 9 bases. Germline lookup yields CDR1 SGDLS and CDR2 YYNGEE. This CDR3 is built from 15 residues. V lost 4 bases and J lost 9; bases outside the gene matches: 11. The CDR3 DNA reads TGTGCCAGCAGCTTTAGGACAGGGGCAGGAGCTGAGCAGTTCTTC. It translates to CASSFRTGAGAEQFF.

A note on this clone: Additional DNA sequences in this sample encode the identical CDR3. The chain couples TRBV5-1 to TRBJ2-4, with D possibly called TRBD1 or TRBD2 (5 bases each). Germline values: CDR1 SGHRS, CDR2 YFSETQ. The CDR3 runs to 15 residues. With 3 bases removed from V and 6 bases from J, the gap between germline ends came to 16 bases. CDR3 coding DNA: TGCGCCAGCAGCTCCACTGGGGGAAGAGCAAACATTCAGTACTTC. As protein: CASSSTGGRANIQYF. The whole variable domain, filled in from reference TRBV5-1 and TRBJ2-4, reads KAGVTQTPRYLIKTRGQQVTLSCSPISGHRSVSWYQQTPGQGLQFLFEYFSETQRNKGNFPGRFSGRQFSNSRSEMNVSTLELGDSALYLCASSSTGGRANIQYFGAGTRLSVL.

The chain has TRBV29-1 and TRBJ2-2; D is possibly TRBD1 or TRBD2 (6 bases each). Trimming removed 2 bases from V and 1 base from J, with 8 bases in between. The CDR3 runs to 14 residues. CDR1 is SQVTM and CDR2 is ANQGSEA in the germline V gene. CDR3 coding DNA: TGCAGCGTTGAACGGGGGCTGAACACCGGGGAGCTGTTTTTT. Protein product: CSVERGLNTGELFF.

The rearrangement links TRBV5-6 to TRBJ2-2; TRBD1 matches at 8 bases. Germline trimming cut 0 bases from V and 0 bases from J; bases unmatched to any gene: 4. The CDR3 consists of 17 residues. CDR1 SGHDT and CDR2 YYEEEE come from the germline V gene. Here the CDR3 DNA reads TGTGCCAGCAGCTTGGTGCAGGGGGCAGCGAACACCGGGGAGCTGTTTTTT. Translated, it gives CASSLVQGAANTGELFF.

The V call is TRBV11-2, the J call TRBJ2-1, with 8 positions matching TRBD2. V lost 4 bases to trimming and J lost 4 bases; unmatched junction nucleotides: 15. The CDR3 has 18 residues. Per germline, CDR1 SGHAT and CDR2 FQNNGV. CDR3: CASSYFGGLAGGYNEQFF. The CDR3 nucleotides read TGTGCCAGCAGCTACTTCGGTGGTCTAGCGGGCGGTTACAATGAGCAGTTCTTC.

The chain is built from TRBV7-7 and TRBJ2-5; D tentatively reads TRBD1 or TRBD2 (5 bases each). The CDR3 extends over 14 amino acids. CDR1 SSHAT and CDR2 FNYEAQ come from the germline V gene (reference sequence). The V gene lost 2 bases and the J gene lost 1 base, with 8 bases spanning the gap. The CDR3 coding sequence is TGTGCCAGCAGCTTATGGGGGATCCAAGAGACCCAGTACTTC. Encoded protein: CASSLWGIQETQYF.

About this clone itself: The sample carries other DNA sequences with the same CDR3. The rearrangement uses TRBV21-1 and TRBJ2-7. TRBV21-1 constitutes a pseudogene. The CDR3 consists of 14 residues. The CDR3 is CAIPSPGEDYEQYF. CDR3 in DNA: TGTGCCATCCCCAGTCCAGGGGAGGACTACGAGCAGTACTTC.

The chain carries TRBV5-6 and TRBJ2-1, with 9 nucleotides matching TRBD2. V was clipped by 1 base and J by 7 bases; unmatched bases: 6. The CDR3 contains 15 residues. Germline values: CDR1 SGHDT, CDR2 YYEEEE. CDR3 in amino acids: CASSLSGLATNEQFF. The CDR3 DNA is TGTGCCAGCAGCTTGTCGGGACTAGCTACAAATGAGCAGTTCTTC.